A single sample gave rise to the 9 T cell receptor beta chains below, sequenced in a study of T cell responses to AZD1222 COVID-19 vaccine (dated by TCRdb to the early 2020s). The protocol used for the library was the immunoSEQ multiplex PCR assay. Entries here come from immuneACCESS through TCRdb and include only in-frame sequences with V and J called. Some clones fail to appear in such tables; in the studies checked, an unresolved V gene covers under half of the shortfall, and the cause of the remainder is unknown. In all, the sample holds about 100,000 clones, and roughly 86% of those were seen once. The top ten clonotypes cover around 5.1% of the sample. The time point tag for this specimen amounts to: baseline before first vaccination. The material sequenced was peripheral blood, taken on day 0 of AZD1222 vaccination. These receptors all stem from an adult in good health.

The chain couples TRBV6-5 to TRBJ1-1, with a weak D call TRBD1 (5 bases). Trimming cost V 6 bases and J 0 bases, with 11 bases left between them. CDR3 length: 14 residues. The germline CDR1 and CDR2 sequences are MNHEY and SVGAGI. Here the CDR3 reads CASSLGTVNTEAFF. The DNA for the CDR3 is TGTGCCAGCAGCTTAGGGACGGTGAACACTGAAGCTTTCTTT.

The rearrangement joins TRBV5-1 to TRBJ2-7; 7 nucleotides align to TRBD1. The CDR3 consists of 14 residues. J was trimmed by 5 bases and V by 4 bases; bases with no gene match: 9. Germline V gene lookup returns CDR1 SGHRS and CDR2 YFSETQ. CDR3 DNA: TGCGCCAGCAGCCCGGACAGGCTTGGGGACGAGCAGTACTTC. Its protein is CASSPDRLGDEQYF.

The V call is TRBV21-1, the J call TRBJ2-7; no check of the table's D call, TRBD1, against the DNA was made. TRBV21-1 is deemed a pseudogene. The CDR3 loop spans 14 amino acids. Here the CDR3 reads CASSKGARVHEQYF. For the CDR3, the DNA is TGTGCCAGCAGCAAAGGGGCCAGGGTCCACGAGCAGTACTTC.

The V gene is TRBV9, the J gene TRBJ1-1, with 12 nucleotides matching TRBD1. Germline-derived CDR1 and CDR2 are SGDLS and YYNGEE. V was pared by 3 bases and J by 5 bases, with 5 bases of the junction left unmatched. The length of the CDR3 is 15 residues. DNA for the CDR3: TGTGCCAGCAGCGCAGGGACAGGGGGCTGGACTGAAGCTTTCTTT. This gives the protein CASSAGTGGWTEAFF.

This chain links TRBV21-1 with TRBJ2-2; the D call in the table, TRBD1, was not verified against the DNA. TRBV21-1 corresponds to a pseudogene. This CDR3 is 16 amino acids long. This CDR3 is CASSRHRDGSTGELFF. In nucleotides, the CDR3 is TGTGCCAGCAGCCGACACAGGGACGGCAGCACCGGGGAGCTGTTTTTT.

The gene calls are TRBV15 and TRBJ1-2; 8 positions agree with TRBD1. V trimming: 1 base; J trimming: 4 bases; junction bases outside the gene matches: 11. The V gene's germline CDR1 is LNHNV and CDR2 YYDKDF (reference sequence). This CDR3 contains 17 residues. The CDR3, as DNA: TGTGCCACCAGCAGAGTCGGGACAGGACTGGGGGGCTATGGCTACACCTTC. Amino acids: CATSRVGTGLGGYGYTF.

The chain is built from TRBV29-1 and TRBJ2-5; TRBD2 matches at 7 bases. Germline CDR1 is SQVTM and CDR2 is ANQGSEA. The CDR3 runs to 14 residues. V gave up 6 bases and J gave up 1 base; unmatched junction bases: 8. CDR3 sequence: CSVRLGGGQETQYF. CDR3 coding DNA: TGCAGCGTCCGGTTGGGCGGGGGCCAAGAGACCCAGTACTTC.

This clone was counted once. The genes are TRBV4-3 and TRBJ1-5; 7 positions agree with TRBD1. Losses at the gene ends were 0 bases for V and 4 bases for J; bases not matched to a gene: 9. CDR1 LGHNA and CDR2 YSLEER come from the germline V gene. The CDR3 sequence is 17 residues long. The CDR3 is CASSQDLAGGGNQPQHF. The DNA of the CDR3 is TGCGCCAGCAGCCAAGATTTGGCAGGGGGAGGAAATCAGCCCCAGCATTTT.

The rearrangement links TRBV3-1 (or the pseudogene TRBV3-2) to TRBJ2-5, with 10 bases matching TRBD2. V lost 0 bases and J lost 4; bases outside the gene matches: 8. The CDR3 contains 17 residues. The germline CDR1 and CDR2 sequences are LGHDT and YNNKEL (reference sequence). In DNA form, the CDR3 reads TGTGCCAGCAGCCAAGATGTGAGCGGGAGGGGGCCAGAGACCCAGTACTTC. This encodes CASSQDVSGRGPETQYF.